The present TCR beta chain was sequenced within a study of blood T cell repertoires in COVID-19. Profiled with immunoSEQ multiplex PCR; TCRdb holds only in-frame clones, not every one. Of about 160,000 clones detected, approximately 81% appear once; the ten largest clones hold under 6.5%. Source material: peripheral blood. This receptor was taken from a woman in her forties or fifties with COVID-19, enrolled during active disease.

The CDR3 nucleotides are TGTGCCAGCAGCTTGTACAGGGGGTACGAGCAGTACTTC. This gives the protein CASSLYRGYEQYF. V usage is TRBV5-4 and J usage is TRBJ2-7, with TRBD1 identical over 8 bases. The CDR3 totals 13 residues. Per the germline V gene, CDR1 is SGHNT and CDR2 is YYREEE (reference sequence). Trimming cost V 1 base and J 4 bases; bases outside gene matches: 1.